This passage covers 7 T cell receptor beta chains from one sample sequenced in a study of OX40 agonist ivuxolimab in advanced cancers. Receptor libraries were prepared by the immunoSEQ multiplex PCR assay. TCRdb limited this immuneACCESS table to in-frame rearrangements with V and J called. A share of clones is missing; checked studies link under half to unresolved V genes, and the rest is unexplained. For this sample the table gives approximately 75,000 clones, of which around 90% were detected only once. The ten largest clones take up 0.3% to 0.45% of the sample. Material: CD4+ or CD8+ T cells sorted from blood, obtained in a trial of the OX40 agonist ivuxolimab. Receptors originate from an adult with an advanced solid tumor such as melanoma, head and neck, liver or kidney cancer.

The genes are TRBV28 and TRBJ1-1; maybe TRBD1 (6 bases). The CDR3 loop spans 12 amino acids. Germline V lookup: CDR1 MDHEN, CDR2 SYDVKM. V was shortened by 10 bases and J by 3 bases, with 12 bases between the two germline ends. CDR3 protein: CATSGGYTEAFF. CDR3 nucleotide sequence: TGTGCCACGAGCGGGGGCTACACTGAAGCTTTCTTT. The whole variable domain, filled in from reference TRBV28 and TRBJ1-1, reads DVKVTQSSRYLVKRTGEKVFLECVQDMDHENMFWYRQDPGLGLRLIYFSYDVKMKEKGDIPEGYSVSREKKERFSLILESASTNQTSMYLCATSGGYTEAFFGQGTRLTVV.

This sequence joins TRBV5-4 and TRBJ2-3; 12 bases are shared with TRBD2. Trimming took 5 bases from V and 4 from J; bases not matched to a gene: 5. Germline CDR1 reads SGHNT; CDR2 reads YYREEE (reference sequence). The CDR3 has 15 residues. CDR3 nucleotides: TGTGCCAGCAGAAGACTAGCGGGGGATCCAGATACGCAGTATTTT. It specifies CASRRLAGDPDTQYF.

The V gene is TRBV6-1, the J gene TRBJ2-7; 8 bases align to TRBD1. The length of the CDR3 is 14 residues. V gave up 2 bases and J gave up 2 bases; unmatched junction bases: 2. Germline V lookup: CDR1 MNHNS, CDR2 SASEGT. The CDR3 here is CASSETTGAYEQYF. For the CDR3, the DNA is TGTGCCAGCAGTGAAACGACAGGGGCCTACGAGCAGTACTTC.

This clone was found once. The V gene is TRBV12-1, the J gene TRBJ1-3. TRBV12-1 is a documented pseudogene. The CDR3 runs to 11 residues. CDR3 region: CASSFGNTIYF. The CDR3, as DNA: TGTGCCAGCAGCTTTGGAAACACCATATATTTT.

The chain uses TRBV2 and TRBJ1-5; D ambiguous. The germline V gene encodes CDR1 SNHLY and CDR2 FYNNEI. The CDR3 contains 12 residues. Trimming removed 6 bases from V and 9 bases from J, with 12 bases in between. The CDR3 DNA reads TGTGCCAGCAGCCCCACCGGCCTGCCCCAGCATTTT. It yields the protein CASSPTGLPQHF.

This rearrangement joins TRBV18 to TRBJ2-5; 7 nucleotides align to TRBD2. The germline CDR1 and CDR2 sequences are KGHSH and LQKENI. The CDR3 is 15 residues long. Unmatched junction bases numbered 8, after V lost 2 bases and J lost 5 bases. For the CDR3, the DNA is TGTGCCAGCTCACCAAAGGCGGGAGTGAGGGAGACCCAGTACTTC. Amino acids: CASSPKAGVRETQYF.

The CDR3, as DNA: TGTGCCAGCAGTGTTAACCCGAGAGGTGAGCAGTTCTTC. Translation gives CASSVNPRGEQFF. The chain carries TRBV2 and TRBJ2-1, with unresolved D. Deletions cut 4 bases from V and 9 bases from J, with 13 bases between. From germline, CDR1 is SNHLY and CDR2 FYNNEI. This CDR3 comprises 13 residues.